This T cell receptor beta chain is from a study of blood T cell repertoires in COVID-19. Study as a whole: PBMCs, B-cell-depleted T cells, or T cells were the source of the cDNA or gDNA that made up the material.

V was clipped by 0 bases and J by 5 bases; unmatched bases: 8. Germline V gene lookup returns CDR1 SGDLS and CDR2 YYNGEE. This CDR3 has 17 residues. Produced via immunoSEQ multiplex PCR; TCRdb's table is partial and in-frame only. The table records approximately 250,000 clones, about nine tenths of them present only once. What was sequenced was peripheral blood. The sequence was collected from a young man who had recovered from COVID-19. The chain couples TRBV9 to TRBJ2-3; 11 nucleotides align to TRBD2. The CDR3 DNA sequence: TGTGCCAGCAGCGTAGATCCTAGCGGGGGGCTAAGAGATACGCAGTATTTT. Amino acids: CASSVDPSGGLRDTQYF.